This T cell receptor beta chain was sequenced during a study of T cells in Graves' hyperthyroidism and ophthalmopathy. The count of this clonotype is one. Its antigen is undetermined. RNA transcripts provided the source from which TCR beta CDR3 regions were amplified. First-round RT-PCR targeting the TCR CDR3 was performed with the HTBI primer set. TCRdb fed the multiplex PCR reads into MiXCR, producing one record per CDR3 protein. This table holds about 580,000 distinct CDR3 sequences, approximately 15% found once. Per the germline V gene, CDR1 is SGHRS and CDR2 is YFSETQ. This CDR3 spans 17 amino acids. J was trimmed by 4 bases and V by 6 bases; bases with no gene match: 11. Study findings and constraints: The model identified upcoming ophthalmopathy a median around 6 months ahead of onset. A model of 13 V-J features distinguished ophthalmopathy from stable hyperthyroidism.

The rearrangement links TRBV5-1 to TRBJ2-3, with 13 bases identical to TRBD2. The sequence derives from a woman younger than 45 with Graves' hyperthyroidism that later progressed to Graves' ophthalmopathy. The specimen was blood. The CDR3 is CASKRWTSGRPADTQYF. In DNA form, the CDR3 reads TGCGCCAGCAAACGGTGGACTAGCGGGAGACCCGCAGATACGCAGTATTTT. The entire variable domain, with the rest obtained from reference TRBV5-1 and TRBJ2-3, is as follows: KAGVTQTPRYLIKTRGQQVTLSCSPISGHRSVSWYQQTPGQGLQFLFEYFSETQRNKGNFPGRFSGRQFSNSRSEMNVSTLELGDSALYLCASKRWTSGRPADTQYFGPGTRLTVL.